The 14 T cell receptor beta chains given below trace back to one sample, sequenced in a study of cytotoxic CD8 clonotypes in ibrutinib-treated CLL. Some clones are missing from TCRdb's copy, which holds only in-frame ones; the method was immunoSEQ multiplex PCR. The data hold 15,000 or so clones, with about two thirds observed a single time. Sequenced material: PBMCs, taken before ibrutinib treatment. These receptors all stem from a human donor with chronic lymphocytic leukemia.

The rearrangement uses TRBV7-3 and TRBJ2-6, with D perhaps matching TRBD1 (6 bases). Germline CDR1 reads SGHTA; CDR2 reads FQGTGA. There are 18 residues in the CDR3. V was clipped by 0 bases and J by 0 bases, with 12 bases between them. CDR3 nucleotides: TGTGCCAGCAGCTTAACGACAGGCGCTAGCTCTGGGGCCAACGTCCTGACTTTC. It encodes CASSLTTGASSGANVLTF.

The chain couples TRBV6-6 to TRBJ2-3; tentative D call: TRBD2 (5 bases). Per germline, CDR1 MNHNY and CDR2 SVGAGI (reference sequence). V lost 4 bases and J lost 2, with 13 bases in between. The CDR3 extends over 15 amino acids. Written as DNA, the CDR3 is TGTGCCAGCAGTTTTCCTTGGGAGTACACAGATACGCAGTATTTT. It translates to CASSFPWEYTDTQYF.

The chain is built from TRBV7-6 and TRBJ2-7, with 10 bases matching TRBD2. The CDR3 runs 16 residues. The J segment lost 2 bases and the V segment lost 3 bases, leaving 7 bases of the junction unmatched. The germline V gene encodes CDR1 SGHVS and CDR2 FNYEAQ. The CDR3 DNA follows: TGTGCCAGCAGCTTCCTTAGCGGGGGGAAACCCTACGAGCAGTACTTC. It is translated as CASSFLSGGKPYEQYF. The full variable domain, in which reference TRBV7-6 and TRBJ2-7 provide the parts outside the CDR3, is GAGVSQSPRYKVTKRGQDVALRCDPISGHVSLYWYRQALGQGPEFLTYFNYEAQQDKSGLPNDRFSAERPEGSISTLTIQRTEQRDSAMYRCASSFLSGGKPYEQYFGPGTRLTVT.

The J gene is TRBJ1-3, the V gene TRBV5-1; D ambiguous. V dropped 0 bases and J dropped 0 bases, with 7 bases sitting between them. The germline V gene has CDR1 SGHRS and CDR2 YFSETQ. The CDR3 consists of 15 residues. In DNA form, the CDR3 reads TGCGCCAGCAGCTTGGACAAGAGCTCTGGAAACACCATATATTTT. Protein sequence: CASSLDKSSGNTIYF.

The V call is TRBV2, the J call TRBJ2-7; D perhaps matches TRBD2 (5 bases). V was shortened by 5 bases and J by 4 bases, with 12 bases between the two germline ends. Germline CDR1 SNHLY, CDR2 FYNNEI. The CDR3 spans 13 residues. The CDR3, as DNA: TGTGCCAGCAGTCCACCGGACTCTTACGAGCAGTACTTC. This translates into CASSPPDSYEQYF.

J is TRBJ2-7 and V is TRBV28; TRBD1 aligns across 7 bases. The germline V gene has CDR1 MDHEN and CDR2 SYDVKM. The CDR3 totals 16 residues. V lost 5 bases to trimming and J lost 0 bases; unmatched junction nucleotides: 10. For the CDR3, the DNA is TGTGCCAGCAGTCCCTTGACAGGGTTCCGCTCCTACGAGCAGTACTTC. This encodes CASSPLTGFRSYEQYF.

Within the sample, this clone is large. J is TRBJ2-3 and V is TRBV4-2; 13 nucleotides agree with TRBD2. The CDR3 contains 17 residues. CDR1 is LGHNA and CDR2 is YNFKEQ in the germline V gene. Trimming at V came to 0 bases and at J to 7 bases, leaving 7 bases not matched to a gene. The CDR3 region has the DNA TGTGCCAGCAGCCAAGAGGGACTAGCGGGGATAGGGTATACGCAGTATTTT. As protein: CASSQEGLAGIGYTQYF.

This rearrangement joins TRBV4-1 to TRBJ2-5; a weak D match, TRBD1 (5 bases). CDR1 MGHRA and CDR2 YSYEKL come from the germline V gene. The CDR3 length is 14 residues. Trimming removed 3 bases at V and 5 bases at J, with 13 bases between. The DNA of the CDR3 is TGCGCCAGCAGCCAGATAGGGGTCCTGGAGACCCAGTACTTC. As protein: CASSQIGVLETQYF.

The chain uses TRBV5-5 and TRBJ2-5; 10 bases line up with TRBD2. Trimming cost V 0 bases and J 4 bases; bases outside gene matches: 12. The CDR3 loop spans 18 amino acids. Germline lookup yields CDR1 SGHKS and CDR2 YYEKEE (reference sequence). CDR3: CASSLASGSGGPAETQYF. The CDR3, as DNA: TGTGCCAGCAGCTTGGCCTCGGGTAGCGGGGGGCCCGCAGAGACCCAGTACTTC.

The chain links TRBV4-1 to TRBJ1-5, with D possibly TRBD1 on 5 matching bases. Germline V gene sequence: CDR1 MGHRA, CDR2 YSYEKL. Trimming left V 4 bases short and J 7 bases short, with 20 bases between. The CDR3 is 16 residues long. The CDR3 DNA reads as TGCGCCAGCAGCCTAAGCGGGGGGGTAAGTCGACAGCCCCAGCATTTT. Residues: CASSLSGGVSRQPQHF.

This sequence joins TRBV2 and TRBJ2-5, with D possibly called TRBD1 or TRBD2 (5 bases each). The CDR3 is 14 residues long. Germline assignment: CDR1 SNHLY and CDR2 FYNNEI. V dropped 7 bases and J dropped 2 bases, with 14 bases sitting between them. The CDR3 DNA is TGTGCCAGCAAGGGTTGGGGACGTCAAGAGACCCAGTACTTC. Protein product: CASKGWGRQETQYF.

The chain has TRBV6-5 and TRBJ2-4; 10 bases fit TRBD1. Germline trimming cut 2 bases from V and 7 bases from J; bases unmatched to any gene: 8. Germline V gene sequence: CDR1 MNHEY, CDR2 SVGAGI. The CDR3 covers 16 residues. CDR3 coding DNA: TGTGCCAGCAGTTACCGGACAGGGGGTATAGGGAACATTCAGTACTTC. Amino acid sequence: CASSYRTGGIGNIQYF.

J is TRBJ1-5 and V is TRBV2; D ambiguous. V was clipped by 7 bases and J by 4 bases, with 14 bases between them. The germline gives CDR1 SNHLY, CDR2 FYNNEI. This CDR3 comprises 14 residues. The CDR3 coding sequence is TGTGCCAGCAAGGGCGGAGGGAGAAATCAGCCCCAGCATTTT. This sequence encodes CASKGGGRNQPQHF.

The genes are TRBV5-5 and TRBJ2-7; D gene unclear. This CDR3 comprises 14 residues. The germline V gene encodes CDR1 SGHKS and CDR2 YYEKEE (reference sequence). V was cut by 1 base and J by 4 bases, with 12 bases left in between. CDR3: CASSLSPTEYEQYF. CDR3 in DNA: TGTGCCAGCAGCTTGAGTCCTACAGAGTACGAGCAGTACTTC.